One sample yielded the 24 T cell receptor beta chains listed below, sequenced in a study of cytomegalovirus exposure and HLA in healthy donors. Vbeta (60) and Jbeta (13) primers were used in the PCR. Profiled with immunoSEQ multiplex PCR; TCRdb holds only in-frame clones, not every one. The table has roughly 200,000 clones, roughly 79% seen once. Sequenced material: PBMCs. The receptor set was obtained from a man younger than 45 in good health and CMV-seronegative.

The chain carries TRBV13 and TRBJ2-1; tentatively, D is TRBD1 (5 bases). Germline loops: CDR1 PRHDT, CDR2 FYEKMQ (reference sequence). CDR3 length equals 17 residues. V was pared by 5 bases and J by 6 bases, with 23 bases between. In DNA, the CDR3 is TGTGCCAGCAGCAAACCCTGGCCAGGGAAGGTAGGCAATGAGCAGTTCTTC. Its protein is CASSKPWPGKVGNEQFF.

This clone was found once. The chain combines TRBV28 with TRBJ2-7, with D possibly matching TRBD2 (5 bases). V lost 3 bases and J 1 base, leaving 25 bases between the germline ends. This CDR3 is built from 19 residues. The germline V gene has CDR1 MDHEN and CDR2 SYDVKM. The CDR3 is CASSFPGHGGSRFSYEQYF. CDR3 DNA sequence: TGTGCCAGCAGTTTCCCCGGCCACGGTGGGAGTCGATTTTCCTACGAGCAGTACTTC.

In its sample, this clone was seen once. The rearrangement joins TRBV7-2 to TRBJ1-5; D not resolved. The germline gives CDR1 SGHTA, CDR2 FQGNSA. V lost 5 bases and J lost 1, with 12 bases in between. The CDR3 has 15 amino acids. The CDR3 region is CASSRTVMSNQPQHF. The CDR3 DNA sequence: TGTGCCAGCAGCCGAACGGTAATGAGCAATCAGCCCCAGCATTTT. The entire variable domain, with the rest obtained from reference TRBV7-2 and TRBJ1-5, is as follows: GAGVSQSPSNKVTEKGKDVELRCDPISGHTALYWYRQSLGQGLEFLIYFQGNSAPDKSGLPSDRFSAERTGGSVSTLTIQRTQQEDSAVYLCASSRTVMSNQPQHFGDGTRLSIL.

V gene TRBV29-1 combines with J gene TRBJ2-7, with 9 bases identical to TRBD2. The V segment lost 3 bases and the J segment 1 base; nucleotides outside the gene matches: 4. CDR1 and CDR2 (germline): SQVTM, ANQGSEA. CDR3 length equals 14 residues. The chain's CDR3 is CSVEGTSSSYEQYF. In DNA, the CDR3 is TGCAGCGTTGAGGGGACTAGCTCGTCCTACGAGCAGTACTTC.

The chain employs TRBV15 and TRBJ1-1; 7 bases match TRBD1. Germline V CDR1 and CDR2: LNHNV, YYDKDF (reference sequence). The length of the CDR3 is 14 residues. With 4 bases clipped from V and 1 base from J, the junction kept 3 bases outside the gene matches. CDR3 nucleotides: TGTGCCACCAGCATCCGGACAGGGAACACTGAAGCTTTCTTT. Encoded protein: CATSIRTGNTEAFF. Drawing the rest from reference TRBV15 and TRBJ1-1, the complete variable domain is DAMVIQNPRYQVTQFGKPVTLSCSQTLNHNVMYWYQQKSSQAPKLLFHYYDKDFNNEADTPDNFQSRRPNTSFCFLDIRSPGLGDTAMYLCATSIRTGNTEAFFGQGTRLTVV.

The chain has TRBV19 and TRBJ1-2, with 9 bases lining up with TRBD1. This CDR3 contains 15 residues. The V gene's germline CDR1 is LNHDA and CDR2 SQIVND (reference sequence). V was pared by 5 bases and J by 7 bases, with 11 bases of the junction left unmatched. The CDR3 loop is CASSFRQGELAGYTF. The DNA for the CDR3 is TGTGCCAGTAGTTTCCGACAGGGGGAGTTGGCTGGCTACACCTTC.

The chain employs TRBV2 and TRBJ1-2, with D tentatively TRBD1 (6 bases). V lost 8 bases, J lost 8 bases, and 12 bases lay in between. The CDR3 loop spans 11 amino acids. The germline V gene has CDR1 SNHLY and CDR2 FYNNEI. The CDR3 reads CASWGPEGYTF. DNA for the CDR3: TGTGCCAGCTGGGGGCCGGAAGGCTACACCTTC.

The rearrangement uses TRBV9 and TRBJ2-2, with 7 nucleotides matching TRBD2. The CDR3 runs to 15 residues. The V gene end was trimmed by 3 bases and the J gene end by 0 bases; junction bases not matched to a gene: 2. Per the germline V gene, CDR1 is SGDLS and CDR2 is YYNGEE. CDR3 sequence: CASSAGLANTGELFF. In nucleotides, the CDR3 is TGTGCCAGCAGCGCCGGACTAGCGAACACCGGGGAGCTGTTTTTT.

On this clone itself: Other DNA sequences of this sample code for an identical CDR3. This chain's CDR3 is CASSQKTPAGYEQYF. For the CDR3, the DNA is TGTGCCAGCAGCCAAAAGACGCCGGCGGGGTACGAGCAGTACTTC. The rearrangement joins TRBV14 to TRBJ2-7; possibly TRBD2 for D (6 bases). This CDR3 is 15 amino acids long. The V end lost 2 bases, the J end lost 4 bases, and 15 bases lay between the germline ends. Germline loops: CDR1 SGHDN, CDR2 FVKESK. The full variable domain, rest sourced from reference TRBV14 and TRBJ2-7, is EAGVTQFPSHSVIEKGQTVTLRCDPISGHDNLYWYRRVMGKEIKFLLHFVKESKQDESGMPNNRFLAERTGGTYSTLKVQPAELEDSGVYFCASSQKTPAGYEQYFGPGTRLTVT.

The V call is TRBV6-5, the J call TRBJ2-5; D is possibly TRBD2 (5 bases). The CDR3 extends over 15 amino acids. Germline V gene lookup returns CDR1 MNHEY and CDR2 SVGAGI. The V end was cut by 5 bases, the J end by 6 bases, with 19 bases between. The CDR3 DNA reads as TGTGCCAGCAGTCTCCGGGGAAGCGGAGAGAAGACCCAGTACTTC. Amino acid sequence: CASSLRGSGEKTQYF.

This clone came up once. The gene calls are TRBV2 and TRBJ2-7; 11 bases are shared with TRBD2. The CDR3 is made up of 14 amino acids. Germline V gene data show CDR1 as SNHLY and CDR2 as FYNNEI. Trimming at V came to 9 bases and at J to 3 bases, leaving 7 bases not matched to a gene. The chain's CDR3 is CASKTSGIFYEQYF. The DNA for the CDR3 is TGTGCCAGTAAGACTAGCGGGATTTTCTACGAGCAGTACTTC.

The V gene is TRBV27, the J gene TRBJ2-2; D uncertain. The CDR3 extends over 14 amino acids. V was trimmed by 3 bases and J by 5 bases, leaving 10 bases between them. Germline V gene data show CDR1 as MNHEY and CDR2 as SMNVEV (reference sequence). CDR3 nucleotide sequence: TGTGCCAGCAGTTTGTACGAGCTGACCGGGGAGCTGTTTTTT. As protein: CASSLYELTGELFF.

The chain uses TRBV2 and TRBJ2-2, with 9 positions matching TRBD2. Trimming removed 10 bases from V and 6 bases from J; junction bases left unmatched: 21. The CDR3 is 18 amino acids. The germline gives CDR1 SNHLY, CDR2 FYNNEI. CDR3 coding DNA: TGTGCCACCCCCCGTCCGGGACTAGCAGGAAGGTGGTCCGGGGAGCTGTTTTTT. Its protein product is CATPRPGLAGRWSGELFF.

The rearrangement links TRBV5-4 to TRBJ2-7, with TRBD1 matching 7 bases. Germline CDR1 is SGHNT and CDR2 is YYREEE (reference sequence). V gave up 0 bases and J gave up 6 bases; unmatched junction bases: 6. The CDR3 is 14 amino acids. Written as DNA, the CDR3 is TGTGCCAGCAGCTTGGGACAGGGCCGGAGCGAGCAGTACTTC. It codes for CASSLGQGRSEQYF.

This CDR3 reads CASSPARAGGPNEQYF. CDR3 nucleotides: TGTGCCAGCAGCCCCGCCCGAGCGGGAGGGCCCAACGAGCAGTACTTC. The genes are TRBV7-6 and TRBJ2-7; 10 bases agree with TRBD2. The CDR3 has 16 amino acids. With V trimmed by 5 bases and J by 5 bases, 12 bases remained unmatched. CDR1 is SGHVS, CDR2 FNYEAQ, per germline.

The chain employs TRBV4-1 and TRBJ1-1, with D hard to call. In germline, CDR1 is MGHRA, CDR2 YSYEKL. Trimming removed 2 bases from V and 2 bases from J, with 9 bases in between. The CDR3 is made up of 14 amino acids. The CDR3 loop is CASSQHGENTEAFF. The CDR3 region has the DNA TGCGCCAGCAGCCAACACGGGGAAAACACTGAAGCTTTCTTT.

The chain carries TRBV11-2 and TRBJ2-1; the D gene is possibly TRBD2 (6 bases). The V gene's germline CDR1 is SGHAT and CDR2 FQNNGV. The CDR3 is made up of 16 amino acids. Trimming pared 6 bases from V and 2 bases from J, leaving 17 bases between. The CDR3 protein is CASSPEPGRPYNEQFF. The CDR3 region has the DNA TGTGCCAGCAGTCCTGAACCCGGGAGACCCTACAATGAGCAGTTCTTC.

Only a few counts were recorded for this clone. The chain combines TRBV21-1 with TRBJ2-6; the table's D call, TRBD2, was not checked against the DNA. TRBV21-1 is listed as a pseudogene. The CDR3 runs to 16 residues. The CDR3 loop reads CASARPSLSGANVLTF. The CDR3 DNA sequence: TGTGCCAGCGCGCGCCCTTCCCTCTCTGGGGCCAACGTCCTGACTTTC.

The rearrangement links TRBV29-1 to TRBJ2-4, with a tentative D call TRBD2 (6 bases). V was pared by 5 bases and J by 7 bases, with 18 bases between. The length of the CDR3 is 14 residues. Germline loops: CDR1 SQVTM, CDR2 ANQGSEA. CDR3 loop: CSVTGVAVFNIQYF. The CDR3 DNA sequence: TGCAGCGTTACGGGAGTGGCCGTTTTTAACATTCAGTACTTC.

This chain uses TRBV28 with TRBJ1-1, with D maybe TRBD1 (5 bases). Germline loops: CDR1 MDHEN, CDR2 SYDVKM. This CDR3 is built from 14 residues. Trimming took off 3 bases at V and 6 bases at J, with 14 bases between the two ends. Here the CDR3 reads CASSFKGLIAEAFF. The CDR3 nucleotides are TGTGCCAGCAGTTTCAAGGGGTTAATCGCTGAAGCTTTCTTT.

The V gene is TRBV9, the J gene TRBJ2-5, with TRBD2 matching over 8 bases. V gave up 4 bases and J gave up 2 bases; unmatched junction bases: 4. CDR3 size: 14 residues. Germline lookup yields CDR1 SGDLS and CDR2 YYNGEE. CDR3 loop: CASSSSGGQETQYF. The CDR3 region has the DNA TGTGCCAGCAGCTCCTCGGGAGGGCAAGAGACCCAGTACTTC. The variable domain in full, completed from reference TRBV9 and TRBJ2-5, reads DSGVTQTPKHLITATGQRVTLRCSPRSGDLSVYWYQQSLDQGLQFLIQYYNGEERAKGNILERFSAQQFPDLHSELNLSSLELGDSALYFCASSSSGGQETQYFGPGTRLLVL.

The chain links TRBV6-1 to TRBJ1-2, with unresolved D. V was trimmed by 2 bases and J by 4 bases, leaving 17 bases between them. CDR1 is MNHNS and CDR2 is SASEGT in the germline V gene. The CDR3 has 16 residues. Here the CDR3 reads CASSEKVGALGYGYTF. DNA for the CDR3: TGTGCCAGCAGTGAAAAGGTGGGCGCTCTTGGCTATGGCTACACCTTC.

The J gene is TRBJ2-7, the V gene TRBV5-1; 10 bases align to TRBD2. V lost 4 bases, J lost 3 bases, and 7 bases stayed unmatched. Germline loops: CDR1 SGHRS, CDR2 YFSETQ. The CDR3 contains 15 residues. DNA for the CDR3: TGCGCCAGCAGCGGTCTAGCGGGAGAGGTCTACGAGCAGTACTTC. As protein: CASSGLAGEVYEQYF.

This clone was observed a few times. The CDR3 here is CSVGARLNTEAFF. CDR3 DNA sequence: TGCAGCGTTGGCGCCAGGCTTAACACTGAAGCTTTCTTT. The chain has TRBV29-1 and TRBJ1-1; D is unclear. The CDR3 spans 13 residues. Trimming took 4 bases from V and 2 from J, leaving 11 bases between them. Germline values: CDR1 SQVTM, CDR2 ANQGSEA.